These 30 T cell receptor beta chains originate from one sample sequenced in a study of cytotoxic CD8 clonotypes in ibrutinib-treated CLL. Sequencing used immunoSEQ multiplex PCR; TCRdb keeps in-frame clones, though not all of them. The repertoire consists of roughly 76,000 clones, with more than 70% occurring once and the leading ten covering 6% to 9%. Source: PBMCs, taken at disease progression, from a patient treated with ibrutinib. These receptor sequences come from a human donor with chronic lymphocytic leukemia.

This clone was counted between two and nine times. V is TRBV7-9 and J is TRBJ1-1; 8 nucleotides agree with TRBD1. The V gene end was trimmed by 5 bases and the J gene end by 10 bases; junction bases not matched to a gene: 6. The CDR3 sequence is 12 residues long. Per germline, CDR1 SEHNR and CDR2 FQNEAQ (reference sequence). In nucleotides, the CDR3 is TGTGCCAGCAGCCGTACTGGGACAGGAGCTTTCTTT. Protein product: CASSRTGTGAFF.

The chain recombines TRBV5-1 with TRBJ2-1; TRBD1 is a possible D gene (5 bases). Per germline, CDR1 SGHRS and CDR2 YFSETQ. The V end lost 0 bases, the J end lost 2 bases, and 9 bases lay between the germline ends. CDR3 size: 15 residues. The CDR3 protein is CASSLVVGPYNEQFF. CDR3 coding DNA: TGCGCCAGCAGCTTGGTTGTGGGGCCCTACAATGAGCAGTTCTTC.

CDR3: CASTRQSLTDTQYF. The DNA for the CDR3 is TGTGCCAGCACTAGACAGTCTTTGACGGATACGCAGTATTTT. The chain uses TRBV6-6 and TRBJ2-3; tentatively, D is TRBD1 (5 bases). The germline V and J ends were trimmed by 7 bases and 6 bases, with 17 bases remaining between them. The V gene's germline CDR1 is MNHNY and CDR2 SVGAGI (reference sequence). CDR3 size: 14 residues.

The chain links TRBV7-8 to TRBJ1-5; D not resolved. Germline V gene sequence: CDR1 SGHVS, CDR2 FQNEAQ. V was trimmed by 2 bases and J by 2 bases, leaving 13 bases between them. The CDR3 length is 16 residues. The CDR3 reads CASSLLGRQGNQPQHF. As DNA, the CDR3 is TGTGCCAGCAGCTTACTAGGGAGGCAGGGCAATCAGCCCCAGCATTTT.

The chain links TRBV19 to TRBJ1-2, with D perhaps TRBD1 (5 bases). Germline-derived CDR1 and CDR2 are LNHDA and SQIVND (reference sequence). V dropped 7 bases and J dropped 11 bases, with 23 bases sitting between them. CDR3 length: 14 residues. This chain's CDR3 is CASKTSGTPAGYTF. The DNA for the CDR3 is TGTGCCAGTAAGACTTCCGGGACGCCCGCGGGGTACACCTTC.

This sequence joins TRBV28 and TRBJ1-6; 7 bases agree with TRBD1. V lost 6 bases, J lost 6 bases, and 8 bases stayed unmatched. CDR1 and CDR2 from the germline V gene are MDHEN and SYDVKM. CDR3 size: 15 residues. The CDR3 loop reads CASRQVDRLNSPLHF. DNA for the CDR3: TGTGCCAGCAGGCAGGTGGACAGGCTTAATTCACCCCTCCACTTT. The whole variable domain, remainder taken from reference TRBV28 and TRBJ1-6, is DVKVTQSSRYLVKRTGEKVFLECVQDMDHENMFWYRQDPGLGLRLIYFSYDVKMKEKGDIPEGYSVSREKKERFSLILESASTNQTSMYLCASRQVDRLNSPLHFGNGTRLTVT.

This clone was detected a few times. The chain carries TRBV6-5 and TRBJ1-1; weak D call: TRBD1 (5 bases). The CDR3 extends over 13 amino acids. V shed 4 bases and J shed 1 base, with 7 bases lying between them. Germline CDR1 and CDR2: MNHEY and SVGAGI. CDR3 sequence (DNA): TGTGCCAGCAGTTTCCAGGGGAACACTGAAGCTTTCTTT. This gives the protein CASSFQGNTEAFF.

This clone occurred a few times. This specimen includes other DNA sequences encoding the same CDR3. V is TRBV7-8 and J is TRBJ2-7, with D unclear. This CDR3 contains 11 residues. Germline V gene lookup returns CDR1 SGHVS and CDR2 FQNEAQ. The V and J ends lost 5 bases and 0 bases respectively, with 2 bases between them. The CDR3 region has the DNA TGTGCCAGCAGCCTCTCCTACGAGCAGTACTTC. It yields the protein CASSLSYEQYF.

This rearrangement joins TRBV5-1 to TRBJ2-1; D is possibly TRBD1 or TRBD2 (6 bases each). Deletions cut 0 bases from V and 15 bases from J, with 13 bases between. Germline CDR1 reads SGHRS; CDR2 reads YFSETQ. This CDR3 has 12 amino acids. DNA for the CDR3: TGCGCCAGCAGCTTGGTAGGGGGGTCCCCGTTCTTC. The encoded protein is CASSLVGGSPFF.

The chain is built from TRBV9 and TRBJ2-2; 10 bases match TRBD2. The CDR3 length is 15 residues. Germline assignment: CDR1 SGDLS and CDR2 YYNGEE. V trimming: 6 bases; J trimming: 3 bases; junction bases outside the gene matches: 5. This CDR3 is CASNSGRTDTGELFF. The CDR3 DNA sequence: TGTGCCAGCAATAGCGGGAGGACAGACACCGGGGAGCTGTTTTTT.

The chain recombines TRBV19 with TRBJ2-2; the D gene is possibly TRBD2 (7 bases). This CDR3 spans 15 amino acids. The germline V and J ends were trimmed by 2 bases and 7 bases, with 14 bases remaining between them. Germline assignment: CDR1 LNHDA and CDR2 SQIVND (reference sequence). The CDR3 is CASSITGGQGGELFF. Here the CDR3 DNA reads TGTGCCAGTAGTATAACCGGGGGGCAGGGCGGGGAGCTGTTTTTT.

The V and J genes are TRBV11-1 and TRBJ2-7; TRBD1 matches at 9 bases. V trimming: 5 bases; J trimming: 2 bases; junction bases outside the gene matches: 4. Germline CDR1 and CDR2: SGHAT and FQDESV (reference sequence). The CDR3 has 14 amino acids. In nucleotides, the CDR3 is TGTGCCAGCAGCCTCGGACAGGGGACCTACGAGCAGTACTTC. It specifies CASSLGQGTYEQYF. Full variable domain (remainder filled in from reference TRBV11-1 and TRBJ2-7): EAEVAQSPRYKITEKSQAVAFWCDPISGHATLYWYRQILGQGPELLVQFQDESVVDDSQLPKDRFSAERLKGVDSTLKIQPAELGDSAMYLCASSLGQGTYEQYFGPGTRLTVT.

The rearrangement links TRBV7-9 to TRBJ1-2, with 8 bases identical to TRBD1. J was trimmed by 7 bases and V by 0 bases; bases with no gene match: 4. The CDR3 has 14 amino acids. The germline CDR1 and CDR2 sequences are SEHNR and FQNEAQ (reference sequence). CDR3 DNA sequence: TGTGCCAGCAGCTTAGCGCAGGACAGGGTTGGCTACACCTTC. Translation: CASSLAQDRVGYTF.

The count of this clone is one. The CDR3 loop is CASRVAGERSYNEQFF. The DNA for the CDR3 is TGCGCCAGCAGGGTAGCGGGAGAACGCTCCTACAATGAGCAGTTCTTC. The J gene is TRBJ2-1, the V gene TRBV4-1; 9 positions match TRBD2. The V gene's germline CDR1 is MGHRA and CDR2 YSYEKL. V gave up 6 bases and J gave up 0 bases; unmatched junction bases: 6. This CDR3 has 16 amino acids.

A single count supports this clone. This chain connects TRBV11-1 to TRBJ2-7; 7 bases are shared with TRBD2. Germline V gene sequence: CDR1 SGHAT, CDR2 FQDESV (reference sequence). V was pared by 5 bases and J by 6 bases, with 10 bases of the junction left unmatched. CDR3 length equals 14 residues. The CDR3 loop is CASSHAGARGEQYF. The CDR3 nucleotides are TGTGCCAGCAGCCATGCGGGAGCTAGGGGCGAGCAGTACTTC.

The V call is TRBV28, the J call TRBJ1-2; the match to TRBD1 covers 7 bases. Germline CDR1 and CDR2: MDHEN and SYDVKM. The CDR3 is 13 residues long. Losses at the gene ends were 4 bases for V and 6 bases for J; bases not matched to a gene: 5. The CDR3 DNA sequence: TGTGCCAGCAGTTCCCAGGGGGTAAATGGCTACACCTTC. As protein: CASSSQGVNGYTF.

The V call is TRBV27, the J call TRBJ2-1; unclear D gene. Trimming shortened V by 2 bases and J by 1 base, and 6 bases separated the two germline ends. Germline V gene sequence: CDR1 MNHEY, CDR2 SMNVEV (reference sequence). This CDR3 is 14 amino acids long. CDR3 sequence: CASSLRVSYNEQFF. Written as DNA, the CDR3 is TGTGCCAGCAGTTTAAGGGTTTCCTACAATGAGCAGTTCTTC.

The chain employs TRBV28 and TRBJ1-1; D not certain. This CDR3 comprises 13 residues. Germline loops: CDR1 MDHEN, CDR2 SYDVKM. With 7 bases removed from V and 1 base from J, the gap between germline ends came to 10 bases. The CDR3 loop is CASIRAPNTEAFF. As DNA, the CDR3 is TGTGCCAGCATCCGAGCGCCGAACACTGAAGCTTTCTTT.

The chain couples TRBV18 to TRBJ2-7; TRBD2 is a possible D gene (6 bases). CDR3 size: 19 residues. The germline gives CDR1 KGHSH, CDR2 LQKENI. V lost 4 bases, J lost 0 bases, and 25 bases lay in between. CDR3 loop: CASSQSQGLAMESSYEQYF. The CDR3, as DNA: TGTGCCAGCTCACAAAGCCAAGGGCTAGCGATGGAGAGCTCCTACGAGCAGTACTTC.

V gene TRBV7-9 combines with J gene TRBJ1-1; no clear D gene. Germline assignment: CDR1 SEHNR and CDR2 FQNEAQ (reference sequence). V dropped 3 bases and J dropped 3 bases, with 8 bases sitting between them. There are 13 residues in the CDR3. Here the CDR3 reads CASSFRQDTEAFF. DNA of the CDR3: TGTGCCAGCAGCTTCCGGCAGGACACTGAAGCTTTCTTT.

V gene TRBV7-9 combines with J gene TRBJ1-4; D unresolved. Germline CDR1 and CDR2: SEHNR and FQNEAQ (reference sequence). The CDR3 contains 16 residues. With 4 bases removed from V and 3 bases from J, the gap between germline ends came to 15 bases. The CDR3, as DNA: TGTGCCAGCAGCTGGTGGGGAACGGCAGCTAATGAAAAACTGTTTTTT. This gives the protein CASSWWGTAANEKLFF.

The chain employs TRBV7-9 and TRBJ1-3, with a weak D call TRBD1 (5 bases). This CDR3 has 14 amino acids. V lost 3 bases and J lost 9, with 15 bases in between. Germline V gene lookup returns CDR1 SEHNR and CDR2 FQNEAQ (reference sequence). CDR3 sequence (DNA): TGTGCCAGCAGCTTTGAAGGGGTGTCCGGCACCATATATTTT. Its protein product is CASSFEGVSGTIYF.

The V gene is TRBV6-1, the J gene TRBJ2-2, with D unclear. V was cut by 4 bases and J by 1 base, with 7 bases left in between. CDR3 length: 14 amino acids. Germline CDR1 and CDR2: MNHNS and SASEGT. The CDR3 is CASSARQNTGELFF. CDR3 sequence (DNA): TGTGCCAGCAGTGCCCGACAGAACACCGGGGAGCTGTTTTTT.

The V call is TRBV15, the J call TRBJ1-2, with TRBD1 as a possible D gene (5 bases). The CDR3 loop spans 12 amino acids. Deletions cut 7 bases from V and 3 bases from J, with 9 bases between. Germline V gene sequence: CDR1 LNHNV, CDR2 YYDKDF (reference sequence). The CDR3 here is CATIGRDYGYTF. CDR3 nucleotides: TGTGCCACCATAGGCAGGGACTATGGCTACACCTTC.

This clone was detected a few times. The chain joins TRBV11-2 to TRBJ2-7; 7 nucleotides align to TRBD1. The CDR3 contains 14 residues. Germline V gene data show CDR1 as SGHAT and CDR2 as FQNNGV. The V segment lost 5 bases and the J segment 6 bases; nucleotides outside the gene matches: 10. The CDR3 DNA sequence: TGTGCCAGCAGCCCCCAGACAGGGCCGGCCGAGCAGTACTTC. This sequence encodes CASSPQTGPAEQYF.

The chain carries TRBV27 and TRBJ2-3; 9 bases agree with TRBD1. Germline trimming cut 6 bases from V and 3 bases from J; bases unmatched to any gene: 1. The length of the CDR3 is 13 residues. CDR1 is MNHEY, CDR2 SMNVEV, per germline (reference sequence). For the CDR3, the DNA is TGTGCCAGCAGAGGGACAGGGACAGATACGCAGTATTTT. Protein: CASRGTGTDTQYF.

The count of this clone is one. The chain is built from TRBV7-3 and TRBJ2-3; D gene unclear. Germline lookup yields CDR1 SGHTA and CDR2 FQGTGA. V was trimmed by 2 bases and J by 4 bases, leaving 16 bases between them. CDR3 length: 16 residues. CDR3 sequence: CASSLAPASVPDTQYF. DNA of the CDR3: TGTGCCAGCAGCTTAGCTCCGGCTAGTGTTCCAGATACGCAGTATTTT.

The chain is built from TRBV28 and TRBJ2-7; a weak D match, TRBD1 (6 bases). Germline lookup yields CDR1 MDHEN and CDR2 SYDVKM. Trimming removed 6 bases at V and 3 bases at J, with 12 bases between. This CDR3 spans 13 amino acids. DNA of the CDR3: TGTGCCAGCAGCACCCAACAGGGCTACGAGCAGTACTTC. It is translated as CASSTQQGYEQYF.

V usage is TRBV11-2 and J usage is TRBJ2-7, with 7 bases matching TRBD1. V lost 5 bases, J lost 4 bases, and 14 bases stayed unmatched. This CDR3 contains 16 residues. Germline V lookup: CDR1 SGHAT, CDR2 FQNNGV. Here the CDR3 reads CASSPRQGWPTYEQYF. CDR3 bases: TGTGCCAGCAGCCCCAGACAGGGTTGGCCCACTTACGAGCAGTACTTC.

The genes are TRBV18 and TRBJ1-1; TRBD1 matches at 10 bases. In germline, CDR1 is KGHSH, CDR2 LQKENI. The CDR3 loop spans 15 amino acids. V shed 6 bases, J shed 6 bases, and the junction held 10 bases outside the gene matches. The CDR3 DNA is TGTGCCAGCTCTCTTAGACAGGGGGCAGGAGCTGAAGCTTTCTTT. Amino acids: CASSLRQGAGAEAFF.